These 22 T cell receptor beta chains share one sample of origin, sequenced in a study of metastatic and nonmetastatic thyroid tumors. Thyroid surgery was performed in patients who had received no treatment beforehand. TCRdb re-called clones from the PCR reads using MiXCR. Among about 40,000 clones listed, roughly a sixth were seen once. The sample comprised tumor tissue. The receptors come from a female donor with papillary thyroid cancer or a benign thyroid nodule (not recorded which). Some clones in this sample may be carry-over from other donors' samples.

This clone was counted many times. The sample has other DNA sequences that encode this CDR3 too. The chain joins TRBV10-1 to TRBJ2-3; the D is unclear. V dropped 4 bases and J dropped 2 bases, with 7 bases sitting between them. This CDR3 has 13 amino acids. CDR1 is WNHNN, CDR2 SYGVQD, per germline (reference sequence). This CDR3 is CASSAQTTDTQYF. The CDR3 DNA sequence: TGCGCCAGCAGTGCCCAGACCACAGATACGCAGTATTTT.

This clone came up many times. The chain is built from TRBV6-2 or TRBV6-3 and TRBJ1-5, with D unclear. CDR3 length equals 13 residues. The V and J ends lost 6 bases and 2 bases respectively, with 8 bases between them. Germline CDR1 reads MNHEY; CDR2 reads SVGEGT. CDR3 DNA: TGTGCCAGCAGCGGGTTGGGCAATCAGCCCCAGCATTTT. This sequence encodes CASSGLGNQPQHF.

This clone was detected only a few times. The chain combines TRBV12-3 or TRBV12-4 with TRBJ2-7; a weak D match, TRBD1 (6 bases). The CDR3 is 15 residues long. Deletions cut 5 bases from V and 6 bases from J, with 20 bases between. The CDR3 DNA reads TGTGCCAGCAGTCCTAGAAGTACAGGGATCCGCGAGCAGTACTTC. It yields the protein CASSPRSTGIREQYF.

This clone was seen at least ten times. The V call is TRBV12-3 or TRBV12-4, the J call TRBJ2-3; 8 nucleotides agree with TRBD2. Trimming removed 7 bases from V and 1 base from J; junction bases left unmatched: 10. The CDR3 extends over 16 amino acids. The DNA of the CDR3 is TGTGCCAGCACCTTAGGAGGACTAGCTGGCACAGATACGCAGTATTTT. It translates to CASTLGGLAGTDTQYF.

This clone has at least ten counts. CDR3 protein: CASSMGGQTEAFF. The CDR3 DNA follows: TGTGCCAGTAGTATGGGGGGACAAACTGAAGCTTTCTTT. The V call is TRBV19, the J call TRBJ1-1; TRBD1 is a possible D gene (6 bases). Germline V CDR1 and CDR2: LNHDA, SQIVND (reference sequence). Trimming stripped 3 bases from V and 5 bases from J, with 10 bases between. The length of the CDR3 is 13 residues. Combining the CDR3 with reference TRBV19 and TRBJ1-1 gives the whole variable domain DGGITQSPKYLFRKEGQNVTLSCEQNLNHDAMYWYRQDPGQGLRLIYYSQIVNDFQKGDIAEGYSVSREKKESFPLTVTSAQKNPTAFYLCASSMGGQTEAFFGQGTRLTVV.

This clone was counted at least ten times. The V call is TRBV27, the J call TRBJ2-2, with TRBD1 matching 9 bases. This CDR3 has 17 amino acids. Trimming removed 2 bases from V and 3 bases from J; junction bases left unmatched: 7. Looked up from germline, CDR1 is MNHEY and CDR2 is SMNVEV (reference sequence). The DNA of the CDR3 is TGTGCCAGCAGTTTAAACAGGGGGCGTATCTACACCGGGGAGCTGTTTTTT. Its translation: CASSLNRGRIYTGELFF.

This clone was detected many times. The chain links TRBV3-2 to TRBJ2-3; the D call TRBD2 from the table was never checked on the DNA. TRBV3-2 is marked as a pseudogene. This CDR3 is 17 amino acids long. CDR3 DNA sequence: TGTGCCAGCAGCTCTCGCGCTAACCGAAAATACACAGATACGCAGTATTTT. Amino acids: CASSSRANRKYTDTQYF.

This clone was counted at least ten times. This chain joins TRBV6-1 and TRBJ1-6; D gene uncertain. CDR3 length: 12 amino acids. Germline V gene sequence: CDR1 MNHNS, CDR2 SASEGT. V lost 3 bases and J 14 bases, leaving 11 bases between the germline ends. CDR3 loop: CASSDRNLALHF. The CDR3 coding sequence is TGTGCCAGCAGTGATAGGAATTTGGCCCTCCACTTT.

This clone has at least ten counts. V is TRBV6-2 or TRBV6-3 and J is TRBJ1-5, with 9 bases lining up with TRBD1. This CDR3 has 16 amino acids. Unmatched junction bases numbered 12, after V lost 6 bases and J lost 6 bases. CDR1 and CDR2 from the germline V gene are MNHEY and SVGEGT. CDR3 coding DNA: TGTGCCAGCAGCCCGATTACAGGGGGCGCAGGTCAGCCCCAGCATTTT. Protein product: CASSPITGGAGQPQHF.

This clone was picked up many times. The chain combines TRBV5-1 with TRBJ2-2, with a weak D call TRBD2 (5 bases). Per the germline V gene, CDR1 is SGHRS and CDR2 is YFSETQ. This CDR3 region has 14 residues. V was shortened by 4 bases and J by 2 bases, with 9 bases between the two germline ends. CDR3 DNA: TGCGCCAGCAGCCAAGGACTTAACACCGGGGAGCTGTTTTTT. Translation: CASSQGLNTGELFF.

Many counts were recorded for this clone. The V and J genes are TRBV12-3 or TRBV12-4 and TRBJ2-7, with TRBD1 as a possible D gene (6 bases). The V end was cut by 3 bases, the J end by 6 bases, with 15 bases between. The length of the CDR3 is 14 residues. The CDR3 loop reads CASSFPGTPGEQYF. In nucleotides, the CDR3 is TGTGCCAGCAGTTTCCCGGGGACACCGGGCGAGCAGTACTTC.

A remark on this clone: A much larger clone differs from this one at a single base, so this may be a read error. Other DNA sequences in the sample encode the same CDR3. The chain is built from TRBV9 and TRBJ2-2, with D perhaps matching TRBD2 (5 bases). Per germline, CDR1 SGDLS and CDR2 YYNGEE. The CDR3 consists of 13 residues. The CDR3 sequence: CASSYASTGELFF. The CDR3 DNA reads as TGTGCCAGCAGCTACGCTAGTACCGGGGAGCTGTTCTTT. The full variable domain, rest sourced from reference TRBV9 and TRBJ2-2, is DSGVTQTPKHLITATGQRVTLRCSPRSGDLSVYWYQQSLDQGLQFLIQYYNGEERAKGNILERFSAQQFPDLHSELNLSSLELGDSALYFCASSYASTGELFFGEGSRLTVL.

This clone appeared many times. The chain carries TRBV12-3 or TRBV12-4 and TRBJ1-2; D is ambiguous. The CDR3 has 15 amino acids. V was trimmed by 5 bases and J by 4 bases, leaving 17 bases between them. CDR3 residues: CASSRGRLLGYGYTF. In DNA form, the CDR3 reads TGTGCCAGCAGTCGGGGTAGGCTCCTTGGCTATGGCTACACCTTC.

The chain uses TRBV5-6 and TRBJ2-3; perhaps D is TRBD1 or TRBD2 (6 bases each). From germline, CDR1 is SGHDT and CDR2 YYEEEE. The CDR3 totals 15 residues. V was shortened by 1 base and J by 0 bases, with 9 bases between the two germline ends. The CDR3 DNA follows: TGTGCCAGCAGCTTGTGGGGGGCTAGCACAGATACGCAGTATTTT. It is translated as CASSLWGASTDTQYF.

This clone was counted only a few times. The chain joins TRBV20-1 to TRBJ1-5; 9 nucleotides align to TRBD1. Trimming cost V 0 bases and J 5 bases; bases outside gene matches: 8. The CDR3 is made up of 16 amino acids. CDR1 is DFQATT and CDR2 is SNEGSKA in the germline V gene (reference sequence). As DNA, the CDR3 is TGCAGTGCTAGAGATTATAGGACAGGGGTTTATCAGCCCCAGCATTTT. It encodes CSARDYRTGVYQPQHF.

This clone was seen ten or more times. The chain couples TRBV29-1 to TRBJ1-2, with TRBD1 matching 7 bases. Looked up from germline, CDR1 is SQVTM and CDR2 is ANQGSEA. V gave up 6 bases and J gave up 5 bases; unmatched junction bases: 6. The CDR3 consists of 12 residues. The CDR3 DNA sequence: TGCAGCGTCGCCGACAGGGATTATGGCTACACCTTC. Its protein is CSVADRDYGYTF.

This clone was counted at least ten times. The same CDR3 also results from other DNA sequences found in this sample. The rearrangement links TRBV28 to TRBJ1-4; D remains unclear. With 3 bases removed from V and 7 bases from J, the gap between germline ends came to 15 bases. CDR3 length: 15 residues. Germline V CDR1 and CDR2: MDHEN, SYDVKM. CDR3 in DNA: TGTGCCAGCAGTTTTCTCAGTGCCAGCGGTGAAAAACTGTTTTTT. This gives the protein CASSFLSASGEKLFF.

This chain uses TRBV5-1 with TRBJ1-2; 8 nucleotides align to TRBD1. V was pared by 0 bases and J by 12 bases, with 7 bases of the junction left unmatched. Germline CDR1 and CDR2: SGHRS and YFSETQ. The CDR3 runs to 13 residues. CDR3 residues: CASSLDRGYVHTF. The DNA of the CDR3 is TGCGCCAGCAGCTTGGACAGGGGGTATGTCCACACCTTC.

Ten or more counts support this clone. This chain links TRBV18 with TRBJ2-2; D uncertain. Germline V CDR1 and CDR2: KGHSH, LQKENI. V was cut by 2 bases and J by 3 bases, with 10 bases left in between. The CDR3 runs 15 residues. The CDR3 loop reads CASSPTTSHTGELFF. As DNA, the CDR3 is TGTGCCAGCTCACCAACGACTTCCCACACCGGGGAGCTGTTTTTT. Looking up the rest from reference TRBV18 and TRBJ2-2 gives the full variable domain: NAGVMQNPRHLVRRRGQEARLRCSPMKGHSHVYWYRQLPEEGLKFMVYLQKENIIDESGMPKERFSAEFPKEGPSILRIQQVVRGDSAAYFCASSPTTSHTGELFFGEGSRLTVL.

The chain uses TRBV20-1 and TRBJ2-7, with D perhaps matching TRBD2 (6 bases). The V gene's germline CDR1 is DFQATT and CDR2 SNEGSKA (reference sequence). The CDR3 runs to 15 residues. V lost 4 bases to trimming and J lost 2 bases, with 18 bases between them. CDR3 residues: CSAKLSGGPPYEQYF. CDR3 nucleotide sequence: TGCAGTGCTAAACTTAGCGGTGGGCCCCCCTACGAGCAGTACTTC.

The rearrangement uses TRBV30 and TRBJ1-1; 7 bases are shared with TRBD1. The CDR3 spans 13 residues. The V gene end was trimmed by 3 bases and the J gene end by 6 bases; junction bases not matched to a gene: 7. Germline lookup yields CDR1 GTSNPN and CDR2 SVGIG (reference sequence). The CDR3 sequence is CAWRRQGISEAFF. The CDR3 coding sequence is TGTGCCTGGAGGAGACAGGGAATCTCTGAAGCTTTCTTT.

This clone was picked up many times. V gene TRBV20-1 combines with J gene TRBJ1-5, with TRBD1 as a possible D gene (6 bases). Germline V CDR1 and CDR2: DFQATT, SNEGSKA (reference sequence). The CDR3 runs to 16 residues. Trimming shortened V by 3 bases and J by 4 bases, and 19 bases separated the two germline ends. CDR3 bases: TGCAGTGCTAGCGGGGGCAGGGCGGTTTATAATCAGCCCCAGCATTTT. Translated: CSASGGRAVYNQPQHF.